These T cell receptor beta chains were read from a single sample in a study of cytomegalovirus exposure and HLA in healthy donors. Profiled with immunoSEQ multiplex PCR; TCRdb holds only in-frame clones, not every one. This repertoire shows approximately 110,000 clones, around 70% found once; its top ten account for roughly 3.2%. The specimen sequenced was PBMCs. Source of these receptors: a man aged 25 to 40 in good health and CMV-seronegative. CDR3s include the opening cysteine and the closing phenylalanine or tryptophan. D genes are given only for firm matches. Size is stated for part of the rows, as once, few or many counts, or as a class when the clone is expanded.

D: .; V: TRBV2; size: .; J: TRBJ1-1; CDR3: CASSERRAGTEAFF; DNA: TGTGCCAGCAGTGAACGGCGCGCGGGCACTGAAGCTTTCTTT
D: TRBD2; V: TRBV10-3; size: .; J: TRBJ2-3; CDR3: CAISTGTSDTDTQYF; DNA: TGTGCCATCAGTACCGGGACTAGCGACACAGATACGCAGTATTTT
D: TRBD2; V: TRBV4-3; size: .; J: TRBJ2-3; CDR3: CASSQRILGTSGTDTQYF; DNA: TGCGCCAGCAGCCAACGTATATTGGGGACTAGCGGCACAGATACGCAGTATTTT
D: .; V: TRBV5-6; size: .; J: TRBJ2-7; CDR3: CASSPEPQVATYEQYF; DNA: TGTGCCAGCAGCCCGGAACCCCAGGTTGCTACCTACGAGCAGTACTTC
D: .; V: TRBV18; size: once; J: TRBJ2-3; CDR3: CASSPPGASDTQYF; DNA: TGTGCCAGCTCACCACCGGGGGCCTCAGATACGCAGTATTTT
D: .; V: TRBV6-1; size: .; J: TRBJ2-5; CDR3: CASSDKQGNRHQETQYF; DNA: TGTGCCAGCAGTGATAAACAGGGAAATCGCCACCAAGAGACCCAGTACTTC
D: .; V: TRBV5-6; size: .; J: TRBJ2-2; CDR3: CASSSEPANTGELFF; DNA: TGTGCCAGCAGCTCCGAGCCTGCGAACACCGGGGAGCTGTTTTTT
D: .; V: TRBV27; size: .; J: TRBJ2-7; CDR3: CASRALQGGYEQYF; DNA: TGTGCCAGCAGGGCACTACAGGGCGGCTACGAGCAGTACTTC
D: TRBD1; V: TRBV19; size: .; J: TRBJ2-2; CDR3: CASKRTGGIQTGELFF; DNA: TGTGCCAGTAAACGAACAGGGGGTATCCAGACCGGGGAGCTGTTTTTT
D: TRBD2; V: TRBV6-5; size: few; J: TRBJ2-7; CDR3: CASSYRREVPLEQYF; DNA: TGTGCCAGCAGTTACCGGCGGGAGGTACCCCTCGAGCAGTACTTC
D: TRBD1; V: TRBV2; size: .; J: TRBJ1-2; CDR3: CASGWDRGTGYTF; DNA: TGTGCCAGCGGGTGGGACAGGGGTACGGGCTACACCTTC
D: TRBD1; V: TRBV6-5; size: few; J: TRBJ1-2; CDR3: CASSFGTGQGNYGYTF; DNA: TGTGCCAGCAGTTTTGGGACAGGCCAGGGCAACTATGGCTACACCTTC
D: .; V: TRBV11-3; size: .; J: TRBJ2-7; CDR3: CASSLERFPHEQYF; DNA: TGTGCCAGCAGCTTAGAGCGTTTCCCCCACGAGCAGTACTTC
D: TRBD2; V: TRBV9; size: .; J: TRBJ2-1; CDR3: CASSAFSGRASEQFF; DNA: TGTGCCAGCAGCGCCTTTAGCGGGAGGGCCTCTGAGCAGTTCTTC
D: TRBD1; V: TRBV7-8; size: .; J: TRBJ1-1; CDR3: CASSFRDRAMTEAFF; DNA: TGTGCCAGCAGCTTTAGGGACAGGGCAATGACTGAAGCTTTCTTT
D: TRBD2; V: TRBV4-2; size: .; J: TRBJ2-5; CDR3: CASSPGLAGVHPQETQYF; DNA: TGTGCCAGCAGCCCCGGACTAGCGGGAGTTCACCCCCAAGAGACCCAGTACTTC
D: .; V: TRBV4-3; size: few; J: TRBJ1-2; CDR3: CASSQARGPYGYTF; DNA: TGCGCCAGCAGCCAAGCAAGAGGGCCCTATGGCTACACCTTC
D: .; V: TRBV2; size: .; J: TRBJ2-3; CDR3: CASSEALGAHTQYF; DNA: TGTGCCAGCAGTGAGGCCCTGGGGGCCCATACGCAGTATTTT
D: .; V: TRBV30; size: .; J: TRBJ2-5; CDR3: CAWSADHLRGSQYF; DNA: TGTGCCTGGAGTGCGGACCATTTAAGGGGGTCCCAGTACTTC
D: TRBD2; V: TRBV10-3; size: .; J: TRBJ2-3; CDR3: CAISDGTIGRGTVGF; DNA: TGTGCCATCAGTGATGGGACTATCGGGAGGGGAACGGTTGGGTTT